One and the same sample provided the 18 T cell receptor beta chains below, sequenced in a study of graft-versus-host responses after intestinal transplantation. Clones were read by immunoSEQ multiplex PCR, and TCRdb kept only the in-frame ones, dropping some. The sample records roughly 99,000 clones, more than 70% being singletons. The source was PBMCs, collected 255 days after intestinal transplant. The origin of the receptors is a human patient who received an intestinal transplant, so some T cells may come from the graft donor.

This sequence joins TRBV6-1 and TRBJ2-6, with D tentatively TRBD1 (5 bases). This CDR3 comprises 17 residues. Germline CDR1 and CDR2: MNHNS and SASEGT. Trimming removed 2 bases from V and 0 bases from J, with 11 bases in between. As DNA, the CDR3 is TGTGCCAGCAGTGAACAGGGATCAACCTCTGGGGCCAACGTCCTGACTTTC. Protein product: CASSEQGSTSGANVLTF.

J is TRBJ1-3 and V is TRBV11-2; D might be TRBD1 (6 bases). Trimming took 2 bases from V and 1 from J, leaving 9 bases between them. The CDR3 length is 15 residues. The germline CDR1 and CDR2 sequences are SGHAT and FQNNGV. CDR3 bases: TGTGCCAGCAGCTTATTAGGGGGATCTGGAAACACCATATATTTT. Translation: CASSLLGGSGNTIYF.

The rearrangement links TRBV29-1 to TRBJ2-3; 8 bases are a match to TRBD2. The CDR3 is 14 amino acids. V was clipped by 6 bases and J by 0 bases; unmatched bases: 5. Germline loops: CDR1 SQVTM, CDR2 ANQGSEA. CDR3 loop: CSVLPSGSTDTQYF. Here the CDR3 DNA reads TGCAGCGTACTGCCTAGCGGGAGCACAGATACGCAGTATTTT.

As regards this clone: Other DNA sequences in the same sample also yield this CDR3. The chain recombines TRBV7-9 with TRBJ1-3, with 7 bases matching TRBD1. V shed 5 bases and J 4 bases; nucleotides not matched to a gene: 11. In germline, CDR1 is SEHNR, CDR2 FQNEAQ (reference sequence). This CDR3 contains 16 residues. The CDR3 loop reads CASSGRTGNSGNTIYF. The CDR3 nucleotides are TGTGCCAGCAGCGGCCGGACAGGAAACTCCGGAAACACCATATATTTT.

The CDR3 DNA sequence: TGTGCCAGCAGTGCCGAAAGCGGGGGTGAGCAGTACTTC. Amino acid sequence: CASSAESGGEQYF. The V and J genes are TRBV25-1 and TRBJ2-7; 8 nucleotides align to TRBD2. Germline lookup yields CDR1 MGHDK and CDR2 SYGVNS. Losses at the gene ends were 4 bases for V and 7 bases for J; bases not matched to a gene: 6. The CDR3 covers 13 residues.

The chain employs TRBV27 and TRBJ2-3, with D possibly TRBD2 on 5 matching bases. The CDR3 consists of 15 residues. Germline V gene data show CDR1 as MNHEY and CDR2 as SMNVEV (reference sequence). V was shortened by 5 bases and J by 0 bases, with 12 bases between the two germline ends. This CDR3 is CASSGLESSTDTQYF. The CDR3 bases are TGTGCCAGCAGTGGACTCGAATCTAGCACAGATACGCAGTATTTT.

The V gene is TRBV29-1, the J gene TRBJ2-3, with TRBD2 identical over 7 bases. V gave up 5 bases and J gave up 0 bases; unmatched junction bases: 5. The CDR3 is 14 amino acids. CDR1 and CDR2 (germline): SQVTM, ANQGSEA. CDR3 region: CSVRHSGSTDTQYF. The CDR3 bases are TGCAGCGTTCGGCATAGCGGGAGCACAGATACGCAGTATTTT.

This rearrangement joins TRBV7-9 to TRBJ1-5; D is possibly TRBD1 (6 bases). Trimming pared 1 base from V and 2 bases from J, leaving 12 bases between. Per the germline V gene, CDR1 is SEHNR and CDR2 is FQNEAQ (reference sequence). This CDR3 region has 16 residues. DNA of the CDR3: TGTGCCAGCAGCTTAGTGCGCGAGGGGGGCAATCAGCCCCAGCATTTT. It yields the protein CASSLVREGGNQPQHF.

This rearrangement joins TRBV28 to TRBJ2-4; 8 bases are shared with TRBD2. Germline CDR1 MDHEN, CDR2 SYDVKM. The CDR3 totals 13 residues. J lost 6 bases, V lost 3 bases, and 1 base had no gene match. The CDR3 region has the DNA TGTGCCAGCAGTTTGGCGGGAGGAAACATTCAGTACTTC. Its protein is CASSLAGGNIQYF.

This sequence joins TRBV28 and TRBJ1-2, with TRBD1 matching over 7 bases. This CDR3 contains 14 residues. J lost 2 bases, V lost 5 bases, and 5 bases had no gene match. CDR1 MDHEN and CDR2 SYDVKM come from the germline V gene. In nucleotides, the CDR3 is TGTGCCAGCAGTCCCGGACAGGCGAACTATGGCTACACCTTC. Protein sequence: CASSPGQANYGYTF.

The chain couples TRBV4-1 to TRBJ2-1; maybe TRBD2 (6 bases). The CDR3 runs to 14 residues. The ends were cut back, 0 bases at V and 9 bases at J, with 12 bases in the middle. Looked up from germline, CDR1 is MGHRA and CDR2 is YSYEKL. CDR3: CASSQEASEAEQFF. For the CDR3, the DNA is TGCGCCAGCAGCCAAGAGGCTAGCGAGGCTGAGCAGTTCTTC.

J is TRBJ2-1 and V is TRBV28; D might be TRBD1 (5 bases). The germline V and J ends were trimmed by 2 bases and 0 bases, with 11 bases remaining between them. This CDR3 is 16 amino acids long. CDR1 and CDR2 from the germline V gene are MDHEN and SYDVKM. For the CDR3, the DNA is TGTGCCAGCAGTTTAGTCTATAGGGGCTCCTACAATGAGCAGTTCTTC. It translates to CASSLVYRGSYNEQFF.

The chain combines TRBV7-9 with TRBJ2-7; D tentatively fits TRBD1 or TRBD2 (5 bases each). The CDR3 totals 13 residues. Germline V gives CDR1 SEHNR, CDR2 FQNEAQ (reference sequence). The V end was cut by 5 bases, the J end by 3 bases, with 11 bases between. CDR3 loop: CASSGGAHYEQYF. The CDR3 DNA reads TGTGCCAGCAGCGGGGGAGCCCACTACGAGCAGTACTTC.

The V gene is TRBV7-2, the J gene TRBJ2-5; TRBD1 agrees at 7 bases. CDR1 is SGHTA, CDR2 FQGNSA, per germline. The trim removed 0 bases at V and 4 bases at J, leaving 5 bases unmatched. The CDR3 runs to 15 residues. As DNA, the CDR3 is TGTGCCAGCAGCTTAGCGCAGACAGGGCGAGAGACCCAGTACTTC. Translation gives CASSLAQTGRETQYF.

This clone was seen only once. The chain couples TRBV28 to TRBJ1-2; D not certain. The CDR3 is made up of 14 amino acids. Looked up from germline, CDR1 is MDHEN and CDR2 is SYDVKM. V lost 4 bases to trimming and J lost 4 bases, with 13 bases between them. The CDR3 sequence: CASSSSGWVYGYTF. The CDR3 DNA reads TGTGCCAGCAGTTCCTCTGGGTGGGTCTATGGCTACACCTTC.

The chain uses TRBV11-2 and TRBJ2-5; possible D gene TRBD1, 7 bases. V lost 5 bases and J lost 3, with 19 bases in between. Germline CDR1 is SGHAT and CDR2 is FQNNGV. This CDR3 contains 16 residues. CDR3 residues: CASSAGQEGGEETQYF. The CDR3 bases are TGTGCCAGCAGCGCCGGACAGGAGGGGGGAGAAGAGACCCAGTACTTC.

The count of this clone is one. This chain connects TRBV6-5 to TRBJ1-1; no clear D. Germline values: CDR1 MNHEY, CDR2 SVGAGI. This CDR3 region has 15 residues. The V gene lost 0 bases and the J gene lost 0 bases, with 8 bases spanning the gap. The CDR3 here is CASSYSFGMNTEAFF. CDR3 nucleotides: TGTGCCAGCAGTTACTCGTTCGGAATGAACACTGAAGCTTTCTTT.

V usage is TRBV30 and J usage is TRBJ2-1, with 13 nucleotides matching TRBD2. Germline CDR1 GTSNPN, CDR2 SVGIG (reference sequence). The junction had 5 bases not matched to a gene; V was cut back by 3 bases and J by 6 bases. This CDR3 has 15 residues. CDR3 DNA: TGTGCCTGGAGCGCCGGGACTAGCGGGGCCAATGAGCAGTTCTTC. It specifies CAWSAGTSGANEQFF.